The 16 T cell receptor beta chains below come from one sample, sequenced in a study of cytomegalovirus exposure and HLA in healthy donors. The primer mix had 60 Vbeta and 13 Jbeta primers. Measured with immunoSEQ multiplex PCR; TCRdb has only the in-frame clones, and not every one. Among about 140,000 clones listed, 60% to 80% were seen once. The specimen sequenced was PBMCs. These receptors originate from a male donor in good health and CMV-seronegative.

V and J are TRBV5-6 and TRBJ1-1; D gene ambiguous. This CDR3 contains 12 residues. V shed 4 bases and J shed 6 bases, with 10 bases lying between them. The germline V gene encodes CDR1 SGHDT and CDR2 YYEEEE. Here the CDR3 reads CASSISGSEAFF. In DNA form, the CDR3 reads TGTGCCAGCAGCATCAGCGGCTCTGAAGCTTTCTTT.

This chain connects TRBV29-1 to TRBJ2-5; 10 bases are shared with TRBD1. Trimming removed 5 bases from V and 2 bases from J; junction bases left unmatched: 8. Germline assignment: CDR1 SQVTM and CDR2 ANQGSEA. The CDR3 covers 15 residues. CDR3 amino acids: CSVPGQGFQQETQYF. For the CDR3, the DNA is TGCAGCGTTCCGGGACAGGGGTTTCAGCAAGAGACCCAGTACTTC.

The rearrangement uses TRBV5-5 and TRBJ2-7; 7 bases are shared with TRBD2. The CDR3 spans 14 residues. Germline CDR1 is SGHKS and CDR2 is YYEKEE (reference sequence). The J segment lost 7 bases and the V segment lost 4 bases, leaving 11 bases of the junction unmatched. The CDR3 protein is CASSGRVAGVEQYF. The CDR3 nucleotides are TGTGCCAGCAGCGGGAGGGTTGCGGGGGTTGAGCAGTACTTC.

V gene TRBV6-5 combines with J gene TRBJ2-3; 10 nucleotides agree with TRBD1. The CDR3 has 14 amino acids. V lost 6 bases and J lost 5; bases outside the gene matches: 5. CDR1 and CDR2 from the germline V gene are MNHEY and SVGAGI. DNA of the CDR3: TGTGCCAGCAGGAGGACAGGGGGGGAAGATACGCAGTATTTT. Translating it yields CASRRTGGEDTQYF.

This clone has just a few counts. The CDR3 here is CAISDQGNEQFF. The CDR3 DNA follows: TGTGCCATCAGTGATCAGGGCAATGAGCAGTTCTTC. This sequence joins TRBV10-3 and TRBJ2-1, with D perhaps matching TRBD1 (5 bases). The germline V gene encodes CDR1 ENHRY and CDR2 SYGVKD. The CDR3 is 12 amino acids. V was shortened by 3 bases and J by 6 bases, with 6 bases between the two germline ends.

The chain employs TRBV2 and TRBJ1-1; 9 bases agree with TRBD1. The CDR3 is 14 residues long. Germline loops: CDR1 SNHLY, CDR2 FYNNEI. Trimming cost V 6 bases and J 6 bases; bases outside gene matches: 8. This CDR3 is CASRRGQGTPEAFF. Here the CDR3 DNA reads TGTGCCAGCAGAAGAGGACAGGGGACACCTGAAGCTTTCTTT.

V usage is TRBV2 and J usage is TRBJ2-6; a possible D gene is TRBD2 (6 bases). The CDR3 extends over 19 amino acids. V lost 4 bases, J lost 1 base, and 20 bases lay in between. Germline CDR1 and CDR2: SNHLY and FYNNEI. In nucleotides, the CDR3 is TGTGCCAGCAGTGGGACGGGACGGGGGTGGACTTCTGGGGCCAACGTCCTGACTTTC. Its translation: CASSGTGRGWTSGANVLTF.

The chain carries TRBV7-3 and TRBJ2-1; 10 bases are a match to TRBD2. Germline lookup yields CDR1 SGHTA and CDR2 FQGTGA. CDR3 size: 16 residues. V lost 5 bases to trimming and J lost 2 bases; unmatched junction nucleotides: 6. CDR3 protein: CASSPSGGTTYNEQFF. The CDR3, as DNA: TGTGCCAGCAGCCCTAGCGGGGGTACGACCTACAATGAGCAGTTCTTC.

The chain has TRBV7-8 and TRBJ2-2; 11 bases align to TRBD2. The trim removed 5 bases at V and 6 bases at J, leaving 8 bases unmatched. The CDR3 is 16 amino acids. Germline loops: CDR1 SGHVS, CDR2 FQNEAQ. CDR3 region: CASSAASGGFPGELFF. CDR3 sequence (DNA): TGTGCCAGCAGCGCCGCTAGCGGGGGGTTCCCCGGGGAGCTGTTTTTT.

As to this clone: The sample holds other DNA sequences that translate to the same CDR3. The chain combines TRBV10-3 with TRBJ1-1; tentative D call: TRBD1 (6 bases). The length of the CDR3 is 13 residues. The V end was cut by 6 bases, the J end by 1 base, with 9 bases between. Germline-derived CDR1 and CDR2 are ENHRY and SYGVKD. In DNA, the CDR3 is TGTGCCATCAGCCCGACAGGGAACACTGAAGCTTTCTTT. This sequence encodes CAISPTGNTEAFF.

This clone has only a few counts. V and J are TRBV9 and TRBJ1-2, with TRBD1 matching over 11 bases. This CDR3 contains 15 residues. From germline, CDR1 is SGDLS and CDR2 YYNGEE. V lost 4 bases, J lost 2 bases, and 4 bases stayed unmatched. Here the CDR3 reads CASSPGDRGNYGYTF. CDR3 DNA sequence: TGTGCCAGCAGCCCAGGGGACAGGGGGAACTATGGCTACACCTTC.

This rearrangement joins TRBV29-1 to TRBJ2-7, with D perhaps matching TRBD1 (6 bases). Germline CDR1 SQVTM, CDR2 ANQGSEA. With 0 bases removed from V and 3 bases from J, the gap between germline ends came to 9 bases. CDR3 length: 13 residues. CDR3 in amino acids: CSVEDARGYEQYF. CDR3 DNA: TGCAGCGTTGAAGACGCCAGGGGCTACGAGCAGTACTTC.

This chain joins TRBV11-2 and TRBJ2-5; a weak D match, TRBD1 (7 bases). TRBJ2-7 explains the end of the DNA better; the J call may be wrong. CDR3 length: 16 residues. Germline CDR1 SGHAT, CDR2 FQNNGV. The CDR3 bases are TGTGCCAGCAGCTTAGGGAGGGCAGGGGGGCTCCACGAGCAGTACTTC. Translating gives CASSLGRAGGLHEQYF.

The DNA of the CDR3 is TGTGCCAGTAGACCTCAGACAGGGACATATAGCAATCAGCCCCAGCATTTT. Residues: CASRPQTGTYSNQPQHF. The chain combines TRBV19 with TRBJ1-5; 7 bases map to TRBD1. Germline CDR1 and CDR2: LNHDA and SQIVND (reference sequence). CDR3 size: 17 residues. After removal of 6 bases from V and 0 bases from J, the junction contained 11 bases not matched to a gene.

The chain is built from TRBV6-4 and TRBJ1-2; maybe TRBD1 (5 bases). This CDR3 is 17 amino acids long. V lost 5 bases, J lost 4 bases, and 23 bases lay in between. The germline gives CDR1 MRHNA, CDR2 SNTAGT. Written as DNA, the CDR3 is TGTGCCAGCAGTTCCTACTTGAGGAGGGACTTCATCTATGGCTACACCTTC. Its translation is CASSSYLRRDFIYGYTF.

The chain has TRBV6-1 and TRBJ2-5, with a weak D call TRBD1 (5 bases). The CDR3 has 13 amino acids. Germline CDR1 reads MNHNS; CDR2 reads SASEGT. The V gene lost 1 base and the J gene lost 9 bases, with 12 bases spanning the gap. Here the CDR3 reads CASSEVGQGAQYF. CDR3 sequence (DNA): TGTGCCAGCAGTGAAGTAGGTCAAGGGGCCCAGTACTTC.